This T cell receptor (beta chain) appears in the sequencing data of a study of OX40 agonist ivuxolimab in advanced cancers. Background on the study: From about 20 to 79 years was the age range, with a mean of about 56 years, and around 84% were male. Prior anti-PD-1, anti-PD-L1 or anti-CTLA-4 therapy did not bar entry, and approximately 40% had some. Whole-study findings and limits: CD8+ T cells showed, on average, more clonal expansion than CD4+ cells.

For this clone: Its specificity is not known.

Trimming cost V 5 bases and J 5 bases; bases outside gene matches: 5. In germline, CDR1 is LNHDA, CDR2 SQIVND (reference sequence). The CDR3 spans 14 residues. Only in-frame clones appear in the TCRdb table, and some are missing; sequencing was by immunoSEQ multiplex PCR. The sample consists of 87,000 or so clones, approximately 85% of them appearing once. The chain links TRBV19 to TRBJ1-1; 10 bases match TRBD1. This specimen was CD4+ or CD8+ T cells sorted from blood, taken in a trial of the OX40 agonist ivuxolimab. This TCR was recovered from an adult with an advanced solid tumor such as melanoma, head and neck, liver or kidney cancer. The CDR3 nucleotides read TGTGCCAGTAGTGCCCGGACAGGGGGGACTGAAGCTTTCTTT. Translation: CASSARTGGTEAFF. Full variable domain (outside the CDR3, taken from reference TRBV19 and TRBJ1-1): DGGITQSPKYLFRKEGQNVTLSCEQNLNHDAMYWYRQDPGQGLRLIYYSQIVNDFQKGDIAEGYSVSREKKESFPLTVTSAQKNPTAFYLCASSARTGGTEAFFGQGTRLTVV.